This TCR beta chain was found in a study of CD8 T cells in Susac syndrome. Reverse transcription of roughly 0.45 to 1 ug RNA used random hexamers. Using its own MiXCR run on the immunoSEQ multiplex PCR reads, TCRdb lists one record per CDR3 protein. The table has 160,000 or so distinct CDR3 sequences, approximately 94% seen once; the top ten hold around 0.21%. This clonotype was recorded once. This CDR3 spans 12 amino acids. Germline CDR1 SEHNR, CDR2 FQNEAQ (reference sequence). V shed 5 bases and J shed 4 bases, with 9 bases lying between them. Material: CD8+ T cells from PBMCs. The V call is TRBV7-9, the J call TRBJ2-7; no firm D call. The sequence derives from a human donor with multiple sclerosis. Here the CDR3 reads CASSQAGYEQYF. The CDR3 DNA reads TGTGCCAGCAGCCAGGCCGGGTACGAGCAGTACTTC.